The 18 T cell receptor beta chains listed next were all sequenced from one sample in a study of T cell responses to AZD1222 COVID-19 vaccine. Sequencing was performed with immunoSEQ multiplex PCR; in TCRdb, only in-frame clones are kept and a portion is missing. Among 250,000 to 300,000 clones, approximately 94% were seen once, and the ten largest hold about 0.5%. The sample in question was peripheral blood, obtained 28 days after the second AZD1222 dose. The receptor set was obtained from an adult who received the AZD1222 COVID-19 vaccine.

The chain has TRBV19 and TRBJ1-1, with unresolved D. The CDR3 consists of 13 residues. V was shortened by 3 bases and J by 3 bases, with 8 bases between the two germline ends. CDR1 is LNHDA and CDR2 is SQIVND in the germline V gene (reference sequence). The CDR3 DNA is TGTGCCAGTAGTATCGGGAGGCACACTGAAGCTTTCTTT. This sequence encodes CASSIGRHTEAFF.

V usage is TRBV4-1 and J usage is TRBJ1-6, with D hard to call. CDR1 and CDR2 (germline): MGHRA, YSYEKL. The CDR3 loop spans 15 amino acids. Deletions cut 0 bases from V and 0 bases from J, with 3 bases between. CDR3 in DNA: TGCGCCAGCAGCCAAGAGAGCTCCTATAATTCACCCCTCCACTTT. Translated, it gives CASSQESSYNSPLHF.

A single count supports this clone. The chain combines TRBV7-8 with TRBJ1-6; the D is unclear. Germline-derived CDR1 and CDR2 are SGHVS and FQNEAQ. V lost 5 bases and J lost 7, with 12 bases in between. CDR3 length: 14 residues. The CDR3 loop reads CASSLRAPNSPLHF. The CDR3 DNA sequence: TGTGCCAGCAGCCTCCGGGCCCCGAATTCACCCCTCCACTTT.

The chain couples TRBV21-1 to TRBJ1-5. TRBV21-1 is a pseudogene segment. The CDR3 spans 14 residues. CDR3 loop: CASSFRESNQPQHF. The CDR3 DNA follows: TGTGCCAGCAGCTTTCGGGAGAGCAATCAGCCCCAGCATTTT.

This chain uses TRBV2 with TRBJ2-3; D is perhaps TRBD1 or TRBD2 (6 bases each). Trimming removed 8 bases at V and 0 bases at J, with 9 bases between. The CDR3 runs 13 residues. Germline V lookup: CDR1 SNHLY, CDR2 FYNNEI. The CDR3 reads CASGGPSTDTQYF. In DNA, the CDR3 is TGTGCCAGCGGGGGGCCAAGCACAGATACGCAGTATTTT. Full variable domain (missing parts from reference TRBV2 and TRBJ2-3): EPEVTQTPSHQVTQMGQEVILRCVPISNHLYFYWYRQILGQKVEFLVSFYNNEISEKSEIFDDQFSVERPDGSNFTLKIRSTKLEDSAMYFCASGGPSTDTQYFGPGTRLTVL.

The rearrangement links TRBV4-2 to TRBJ2-7, with 9 bases that match TRBD2. The CDR3 has 17 amino acids. Per the germline V gene, CDR1 is LGHNA and CDR2 is YNFKEQ. V was clipped by 1 base and J by 1 base; unmatched bases: 8. Here the CDR3 reads CASSQVWSSGASYEQYF. The CDR3 DNA reads as TGTGCCAGCAGCCAAGTCTGGTCTAGCGGGGCTTCCTACGAGCAGTACTTC.

The CDR3 loop is CASSVGLSGMNTEAFF. The CDR3 DNA follows: TGTGCCAGCAGCGTAGGGCTCTCGGGGATGAACACTGAAGCTTTCTTT. The chain recombines TRBV9 with TRBJ1-1; no clear D gene. This CDR3 comprises 16 residues. With 0 bases removed from V and 0 bases from J, the gap between germline ends came to 12 bases. The germline gives CDR1 SGDLS, CDR2 YYNGEE.

The chain carries TRBV4-1 and TRBJ1-2, with a possible D match to TRBD1 (5 bases). The CDR3 has 13 residues. The germline CDR1 and CDR2 sequences are MGHRA and YSYEKL. V lost 0 bases and J lost 8, with 10 bases in between. In DNA form, the CDR3 reads TGCGCCAGCAGCCAAGATCGGGGCACGGGCTACACCTTC. Amino acid sequence: CASSQDRGTGYTF.

V is TRBV7-9 and J is TRBJ1-1; possible D gene TRBD1, 5 bases. CDR1 is SEHNR, CDR2 FQNEAQ, per germline (reference sequence). This CDR3 is 14 amino acids long. V was trimmed by 5 bases and J by 0 bases, leaving 10 bases between them. This CDR3 reads CASSETGLNTEAFF. In nucleotides, the CDR3 is TGTGCCAGCAGCGAGACGGGGCTGAACACTGAAGCTTTCTTT.

This clone turned up a few times. This rearrangement joins TRBV20-1 to TRBJ2-5, with 8 bases that match TRBD2. Germline assignment: CDR1 DFQATT and CDR2 SNEGSKA (reference sequence). V was clipped by 3 bases and J by 5 bases; unmatched bases: 2. CDR3 length: 12 amino acids. The CDR3 is CSASSGTETQYF. The CDR3 region has the DNA TGCAGTGCTAGTAGCGGGACGGAGACCCAGTACTTC.

Of note for this clone: Different DNA sequences within this sample yield the same CDR3. This chain uses TRBV28 with TRBJ1-1; 8 bases agree with TRBD1. The ends lost 3 bases at V and 3 bases at J; junction bases unmatched: 0. The CDR3 has 13 residues. In germline, CDR1 is MDHEN, CDR2 SYDVKM. The CDR3 DNA is TGTGCCAGCAGTTTGACAGGGGACACTGAAGCTTTCTTT. It specifies CASSLTGDTEAFF.

The chain is built from TRBV5-5 and TRBJ2-7; D perhaps matches TRBD1 (7 bases). Germline V gene data show CDR1 as SGHKS and CDR2 as YYEKEE (reference sequence). With 7 bases removed from V and 2 bases from J, the gap between germline ends came to 16 bases. The CDR3 totals 14 residues. DNA of the CDR3: TGTGCCAGCGGCGGAGGGGGCTGGGCCTACGAGCAGTACTTC. As protein: CASGGGGWAYEQYF.

In its sample, this clone was seen once. The chain has TRBV7-3 and TRBJ1-1; 9 bases are a match to TRBD1. V lost 4 bases, J lost 4 bases, and 4 bases stayed unmatched. Germline V gene data show CDR1 as SGHTA and CDR2 as FQGTGA. The CDR3 consists of 14 residues. The CDR3 loop reads CASSSQGAGTEAFF. CDR3 DNA sequence: TGTGCCAGCAGCTCACAGGGGGCTGGCACTGAAGCTTTCTTT.

The V and J genes are TRBV27 and TRBJ1-1; the match to TRBD1 covers 7 bases. V lost 5 bases and J lost 2; bases outside the gene matches: 8. This CDR3 comprises 15 residues. The germline gives CDR1 MNHEY, CDR2 SMNVEV (reference sequence). The CDR3 protein is CASSIRGGRNTEAFF. CDR3 DNA: TGTGCCAGCAGTATCAGGGGGGGTAGAAACACTGAAGCTTTCTTT.

The chain carries TRBV5-1 and TRBJ2-2, with no clear D. CDR1 is SGHRS, CDR2 YFSETQ, per germline. Trimming cost V 5 bases and J 4 bases, with 9 bases left between them. This CDR3 has 13 residues. The CDR3 spells CASRVWSTGELFF. The DNA of the CDR3 is TGCGCCAGCAGGGTATGGAGCACCGGGGAGCTGTTTTTT.

In regard to this clone: The same CDR3 is also encoded by other DNA sequences in this sample. The chain joins TRBV28 to TRBJ2-5; the D is unclear. The length of the CDR3 is 10 residues. Germline CDR1 is MDHEN and CDR2 is SYDVKM. Trimming cost V 5 bases and J 4 bases, with 2 bases left between them. CDR3 sequence (DNA): TGTGCCAGCAGTGGAGAGACCCAGTACTTC. Translation gives CASSGETQYF.

The chain uses TRBV19 and TRBJ1-1; 8 bases agree with TRBD1. In germline, CDR1 is LNHDA, CDR2 SQIVND (reference sequence). Germline trimming cut 4 bases from V and 6 bases from J; bases unmatched to any gene: 16. The CDR3 totals 17 residues. In DNA form, the CDR3 reads TGTGCCAGTAGTAAGGCCCGACCGGACAGGGAGGGAGCTGAAGCTTTCTTT. This sequence encodes CASSKARPDREGAEAFF.

CDR3: CASCLVGTGMISNQPQHF. The CDR3 region has the DNA TGTGCCAGCTGCCTTGTGGGTACAGGAATGATTAGCAATCAGCCCCAGCATTTT. The chain combines TRBV9 with TRBJ1-5; D might be TRBD1 (5 bases). Trimming cost V 7 bases and J 0 bases, with 23 bases left between them. The V gene's germline CDR1 is SGDLS and CDR2 YYNGEE. The CDR3 consists of 18 residues. The full variable domain, in which reference TRBV9 and TRBJ1-5 provide the parts outside the CDR3, is DSGVTQTPKHLITATGQRVTLRCSPRSGDLSVYWYQQSLDQGLQFLIQYYNGEERAKGNILERFSAQQFPDLHSELNLSSLELGDSALYFCASCLVGTGMISNQPQHFGDGTRLSIL.